This T cell receptor (beta chain) is drawn from a study of blood T cells in healthy people across ages. Together with a sample-barcoded 5' primer, a J-beta primer mix was included in a second PCR lasting roughly 6 to 12 cycles. TCRdb used MiXCR to reprocess the 5' RACE reads, holding one entry per CDR3 protein. In the table there are some 930,000 distinct CDR3 sequences, almost 30% of which are singletons. Findings and limits, study-wide: The unknown donor CMV status may have confounded expanded clonotype changes.

This clonotype was seen many times. The target antigen is unknown. The same data also went into a second study, on T cells of mothers and their children.

Sequenced material: blood. The receptor comes from a woman in her thirties or forties in good health.

The CDR3 nucleotides are TGTGCCAGCAGCTCAGACCCGATTTACGAGCAGTACTTC. As protein: CASSSDPIYEQYF. The chain recombines TRBV7-9 with TRBJ2-7; D unresolved. This CDR3 comprises 13 residues. With 4 bases removed from V and 4 bases from J, the gap between germline ends came to 11 bases. CDR1 SEHNR and CDR2 FQNEAQ come from the germline V gene (reference sequence).